This T cell receptor beta chain was identified during a study of cytomegalovirus exposure and HLA in healthy donors. Study-wide background: A data release that came early held 75 million to 85 million unique TCRs from HLA-typed donors. Findings and caveats of the study: Specific recognition of CMV antigens was confirmed in vitro for a few chains (all CMV-associated). It was likely that a cluster of highly shared sequence variants was a sequencing artifact.

Primers included in the PCR were 60 Vbeta and 13 Jbeta primers. The table came from immunoSEQ multiplex PCR; TCRdb's copy has only in-frame clones and leaves some out. The sample has about 140,000 clones, 80% seen once. Details on this clone: The antigen is undetermined.

The CDR3 is 15 residues long. Trimming took 5 bases from V and 7 from J; bases not matched to a gene: 8. Germline CDR1 reads MNHEY; CDR2 reads SMNVEV (reference sequence). The V and J genes are TRBV27 and TRBJ1-4; 9 bases map to TRBD1. The origin of this receptor is a woman in her twenties or thirties in good health and CMV-seronegative. The sample comprised PBMCs. The CDR3 nucleotides are TGTGCCAGCAGTCTGAGGGACAGGGTCGGTGAAAAACTGTTTTTT. Translated: CASSLRDRVGEKLFF. Full variable domain (outside the CDR3, taken from reference TRBV27 and TRBJ1-4): EAQVTQNPRYLITVTGKKLTVTCSQNMNHEYMSWYRQDPGLGLRQIYYSMNVEVTDKGDVPEGYKVSRKEKRNFPLILESPSPNQTSLYFCASSLRDRVGEKLFFGSGTQLSVL.